The TCR beta chain described here comes from a study of blood T cell repertoires in COVID-19. For the study at large: The cDNA or gDNA used as material had been derived from T cells, B-cell-depleted T cells, or PBMCs.

The ends were cut back, 5 bases at V and 4 bases at J, with 15 bases in the middle. CDR3 length: 15 residues. Germline CDR1 MNHEY, CDR2 SMNVEV (reference sequence). This clone turned up a few times. In the authors' workflow: Estimation of nucleated cell counts was performed using reference gene primer amplification. The protocol was immunoSEQ multiplex PCR, while the TCRdb copy is restricted to in-frame clones and leaves out a portion. The V and J calls and clone size were taken over from that table, and D and trimming were inferred from the DNA. Of some 130,000 clones listed, around three quarters are singletons.

The chain uses TRBV27 and TRBJ1-3; TRBD1 is a possible D gene (6 bases). Sample: peripheral blood. The clonotype was recovered from a man at least 80 years old with acute or convalescent COVID-19. The CDR3: CASSLQGVEGNTIYF. The CDR3 DNA sequence: TGTGCCAGCAGTCTACAGGGAGTCGAGGGAAACACCATATATTTT.